This TCR beta chain comes out of a study of T cells in Graves' hyperthyroidism and ophthalmopathy. This clonotype has at least ten counts. TCR beta CDR3 region amplification was performed from RNA transcripts. The TCR CDR3 first-round RT-PCR relied on the HTBI primer set. TCRdb used MiXCR to reprocess the multiplex PCR reads, holding one entry per CDR3 protein. Of around 300,000 distinct CDR3 sequences listed, approximately 15% are singletons. The V end lost 2 bases, the J end lost 0 bases, and 5 bases lay between the germline ends. The length of the CDR3 is 14 residues. The V gene's germline CDR1 is MNHEY and CDR2 SMNVEV (reference sequence).

The chain combines TRBV27 with TRBJ2-4, with D hard to call. The source is a woman in her thirties with Graves' hyperthyroidism. The sample comprised blood. The CDR3 spells CASSLAAAKNIQYF. CDR3 bases: TGTGCCAGCAGTTTAGCAGCAGCCAAAAACATTCAGTACTTC.